This entry describes one T cell receptor beta chain. Its antigen target is currently unknown. Base qualities are not provided; no much larger clone lies one nucleotide away. The entry originates in a study of T cell responses to AZD1222 COVID-19 vaccine listed by TCRdb under 2021. With regard to the full study: AZD1222 recipients whose second dose came at about 4 weeks and those whose second dose came at about 12 weeks were combined into one group, since spike-specific TCR depth and breadth did not differ between the two schedules. Trial participants were enrolled into age subgroups of 18-55, 56-69 and 70-plus years, which contained 148, 28 and 57 TCR-sequenced participants, respectively. TCR sequencing was performed for roughly 250 trial participants, of whom around 200 were given two doses of AZD1222 and some 26 were given two doses of MenACWY control vaccine.

CDR1 and CDR2 are read off the germline V gene (reference sequence) as LNHNV and YYDKDF. From the cysteine up to the phenylalanine, the CDR3 has a length of 15 residues. Only the CDR3 region is kept as DNA, spanning 45 bases read in frame from base 1. Trimming leaves V shorter by 5 bases and J shorter by 1 base, with the junction holding 5 bases beyond the gene matches. The CDR3 regions of human TCRbeta chains were subjected to immunosequencing. Under the source paper's analysis protocol: TCRs in the repertoires were matched against a reference library of SARS-CoV-2-specific TCRs that had been generated with the MIRA antigen-specificity platform. Breadth was defined as the fraction of unique TCRs that were SARS-CoV-2-associated. Depth was defined as the fraction of total T cells that were SARS-CoV-2-associated. Each spike-specific TCR was assigned to its reactive spike region and to a CD4 or CD8 class using the MIRA data. Log10-transformed breadth and depth values were compared by one-way ANOVA with Sidak's multiple comparisons tests. Imported from immuneACCESS, the table was reduced by TCRdb to in-frame sequences with V and J called. These copies leave out some clones; in studies compared against another copy, an unresolved V gene accounts for under half, and the cause of the remainder is not known. That table supplies the V and J calls and clone size; D and trimming were determined from the DNA. The sample table shows 150,000 to 200,000 clones, and 90% are seen once. Together, the top ten hold roughly 2.8% of the sample.

Results and caveats for the whole study, not just this receptor: The 56-69-year group was small, and its depth increase did not reach significance, likely because of low power. Participants were mostly white British, with more females than males. The authors suggested clonal diversity may have been underestimated. Only a handful of AZD1222 recipients were SARS-CoV-2 seropositive at baseline, limiting conclusions about previously exposed vaccinees. Nearly half of unique spike-specific TCRs reportedly recognized epitopes outside regions mutated in the B.1.351 and B.1.1.7 variants. Spike-specific TCR breadth and depth rose significantly after two AZD1222 doses compared with day 0 and with MenACWY recipients. No day 14 peak-response samples were available, so repertoires were characterized only after the peak T cell response. CD4 TCRs associated with the vaccine covered the entire spike protein, and the dominant responses were in regions 160-218 and 743-854.

According to the study, the label for this sample's time point signals: baseline before first vaccination. Vaccinee samples came from UK trials COV001 and COV002, including a single-blind randomized controlled phase 2/3 trial of AZD1222 (ChAdOx1 nCoV-19) in healthy adults. For TCRbeta chain sequencing, PBMC samples from trial participants were taken at day 0 and at day 28 after the second dose. The sequencing here drew on peripheral blood, taken on day 0 of AZD1222 vaccination. The receptor's source is an adult in good health. The chain is assembled from TRBV15 and TRBJ1-1; 9 central nucleotides agree with TRBD1. The CDR3 reads CATSSDRGWNTEAFF. The sequenced DNA: TGTGCCACCAGCTCCGACAGGGGGTGGAACACTGAAGCTTTCTTT. With the rest looked up from the reference TRBV15 and TRBJ1-1 genes rather than sequenced, the full variable domain is DAMVIQNPRYQVTQFGKPVTLSCSQTLNHNVMYWYQQKSSQAPKLLFHYYDKDFNNEADTPDNFQSRRPNTSFCFLDIRSPGLGDTAMYLCATSSDRGWNTEAFFGQGTRLTVV.